A selection of T cell receptor beta chains follows, all from one sample in a study of early stage breast cancer tumors. TCRdb's copy holds only in-frame clones and misses some; the assay was immunoSEQ multiplex PCR. The sample has tens of thousands of clones; 74% are singletons. The specimen sequenced was breast tumor tissue. Every receptor here comes from a person aged 25 to 39 with breast cancer. Each CDR3 is given with its conserved first and last residue. The D gene is left open where the match is weak. The size field is filled for only some rows; it gives once, few, many or a size class.

clone size	V gene	J gene	D gene	CDR3 protein	CDR3 DNA
-	TRBV11-3	TRBJ2-1	-	CASSLGATGAIPNEQFF	TGTGCCAGCAGCTTAGGGGCCACCGGCGCGATTCCAAATGAGCAGTTCTTC
-	TRBV27	TRBJ2-1	TRBD2	CASSSGLAGAPLYNEQFF	TGTGCCAGCAGTTCCGGACTAGCGGGAGCCCCTCTCTACAATGAGCAGTTCTTC
few	TRBV7-9	TRBJ1-4	-	CASSLAIGQTNEKLFF	TGTGCCAGCAGCTTAGCGATTGGGCAGACTAATGAAAAACTGTTTTTT
-	TRBV19	TRBJ1-2	-	CASSIPGNYGYTF	TGTGCCAGTAGTATCCCAGGGAACTATGGCTACACCTTC
-	TRBV29-1	TRBJ2-1	-	CSVGTEGGSYNEQFF	TGCAGCGTCGGGACCGAAGGTGGGAGTTACAATGAGCAGTTCTTC
-	TRBV30	TRBJ2-7	-	CAWSQDSEQYF	TGTGCCTGGAGTCAGGACAGCGAGCAGTACTTC
-	TRBV30	TRBJ1-2	-	CAWEQGEDYGYTF	TGTGCCTGGGAGCAGGGCGAGGACTATGGCTACACCTTC
-	TRBV29-1	TRBJ1-2	TRBD1	CSVGEQGPYGYTF	TGCAGCGTTGGTGAACAGGGGCCCTATGGCTACACCTTC
few	TRBV7-9	TRBJ2-7	-	CASSQLPSTGTYEQYF	TGTGCCAGCAGCCAACTTCCTAGCACAGGCACCTACGAGCAGTACTTC
-	TRBV7-9	TRBJ2-7	-	CASSPRGASGLWEEQYF	TGTGCCAGCAGCCCCCGGGGGGCTAGCGGCCTCTGGGAGGAGCAGTACTTC
once	TRBV27	TRBJ1-2	-	CASSSGEYGYTF	TGTGCCAGCTCCTCCGGAGAGTATGGCTACACCTTC
few	TRBV28	TRBJ1-1	-	CASSSIEAFF	TGTGCCAGCAGTTCTATTGAAGCTTTCTTT
-	TRBV5-6	TRBJ2-7	-	CASSPIRPSYEQYF	TGTGCCAGCAGCCCTATAAGGCCCTCCTACGAGCAGTACTTC
-	TRBV10-1	TRBJ2-1	-	CASAPFRGSDNEQFF	TGCGCCAGTGCCCCCTTTCGCGGGTCGGACAATGAGCAGTTCTTC
-	TRBV18	TRBJ1-5	-	CASSPISVSGNQPQHF	TGTGCCAGCTCACCAATTTCGGTCTCAGGGAATCAGCCCCAGCATTTT
-	TRBV9	TRBJ2-7	-	CASSPQGTTYEQYF	TGTGCCAGCAGCCCACAAGGGACCACTTACGAGCAGTACTTC
-	TRBV4-2	TRBJ2-3	-	CASSPRTRTDTQYF	TGTGCCAGCAGCCCCCGTACTCGGACAGATACGCAGTATTTT
-	TRBV5-1	TRBJ1-1	TRBD1	CASSSLGDRGRLNTEAFF	TGCGCCAGCAGTAGCTTGGGGGACAGGGGGCGGTTGAACACTGAAGCTTTCTTT
-	TRBV10-3	TRBJ1-2	-	CAISEGGHNYGYTF	TGTGCCATCAGTGAGGGGGGACACAACTATGGCTACACCTTC
few	TRBV2	TRBJ2-7	-	CASSPTARWGYEQYF	TGTGCCAGCAGTCCCACGGCACGGTGGGGCTACGAGCAGTACTTC
-	TRBV7-6	TRBJ1-1	TRBD1	CASSQNRRTSGTGNTEAFF	TGTGCCAGCAGCCAAAACCGTAGAACCAGCGGGACAGGGAACACTGAAGCTTTCTTT
-	TRBV7-3	TRBJ2-7	-	CASSARPGEQYF	TGTGCCAGCAGCGCACGCCCCGGGGAGCAGTACTTC
-	TRBV19	TRBJ2-7	TRBD2	CASSMTSGWHEQYF	TGTGCCAGTAGTATGACTAGCGGCTGGCACGAGCAGTACTTC
-	TRBV4-1	TRBJ2-1	TRBD2	CASSHPGLAGGLTGRDEQFF	TGCGCCAGCAGTCATCCGGGACTAGCGGGAGGGCTTACTGGCCGAGATGAGCAGTTCTTC
-	TRBV5-1	TRBJ1-1	-	CASSFTTGEAFF	TGCGCCAGCAGCTTTACCACAGGCGAAGCTTTCTTT
once	TRBV6-1	TRBJ1-4	TRBD1	CASSLGQGIEKLFF	TGTGCCAGCAGTTTGGGACAGGGAATCGAAAAACTGTTTTTT
-	TRBV2	TRBJ2-1	TRBD2	CASPGTSGMGNEQFF	TGTGCCAGCCCCGGGACTAGCGGGATGGGCAATGAGCAGTTCTTC
-	TRBV7-2	TRBJ1-1	TRBD1	CASSLIDRGFEAFF	TGTGCCAGCAGCTTAATCGACAGGGGATTTGAAGCTTTCTTT
-	TRBV10-3	TRBJ2-2	TRBD2	CAISFTSGRGTGELFF	TGTGCCATCAGTTTTACTAGCGGGAGAGGTACCGGGGAGCTGTTTTTT
-	TRBV19	TRBJ2-7	TRBD1	CASSTLPGDRAYEQYF	TGTGCCAGTAGTACTCTCCCCGGGGACAGAGCCTACGAGCAGTACTTC
few	TRBV10-3	TRBJ2-1	TRBD2	CASRTSGRAGDNEQFF	TGTGCCAGCAGGACTAGCGGGAGGGCCGGTGACAATGAGCAGTTCTTC
-	TRBV6-4	TRBJ2-1	TRBD2	CASSGAGGGYNEQFF	TGTGCCAGCAGTGGCGCGGGAGGGGGTTACAATGAGCAGTTCTTC
-	TRBV5-1	TRBJ1-1	-	CASSLVFEPHSPNTEAFF	TGCGCCAGCAGCTTGGTTTTCGAACCGCATTCCCCGAACACTGAAGCTTTCTTT